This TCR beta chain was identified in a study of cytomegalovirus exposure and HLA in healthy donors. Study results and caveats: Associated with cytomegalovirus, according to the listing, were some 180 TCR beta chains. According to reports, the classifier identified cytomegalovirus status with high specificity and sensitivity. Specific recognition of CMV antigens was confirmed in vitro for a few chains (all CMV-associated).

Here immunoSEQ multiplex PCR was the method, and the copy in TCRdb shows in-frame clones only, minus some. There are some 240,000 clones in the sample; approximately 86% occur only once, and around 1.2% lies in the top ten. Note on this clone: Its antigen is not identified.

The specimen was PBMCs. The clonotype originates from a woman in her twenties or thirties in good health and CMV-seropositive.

The chain's CDR3 is CSVSLAESYNEQFF. The DNA for the CDR3 is TGCAGCGTCTCCCTAGCGGAGAGCTACAATGAGCAGTTCTTC. The chain carries TRBV29-1 and TRBJ2-1; 7 bases are shared with TRBD2. V trimming: 6 bases; J trimming: 3 bases; junction bases outside the gene matches: 8. The CDR3 totals 14 residues. CDR1 and CDR2 from the germline V gene are SQVTM and ANQGSEA.